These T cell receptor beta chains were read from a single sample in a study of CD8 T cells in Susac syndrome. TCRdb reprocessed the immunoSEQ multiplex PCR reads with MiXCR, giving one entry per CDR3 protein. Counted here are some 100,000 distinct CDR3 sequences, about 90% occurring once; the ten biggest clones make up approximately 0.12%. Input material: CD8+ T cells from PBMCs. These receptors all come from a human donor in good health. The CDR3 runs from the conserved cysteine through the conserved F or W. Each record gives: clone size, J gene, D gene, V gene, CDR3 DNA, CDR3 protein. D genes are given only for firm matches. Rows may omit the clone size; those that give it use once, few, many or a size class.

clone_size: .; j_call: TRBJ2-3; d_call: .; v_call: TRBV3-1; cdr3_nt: TGTGCCAGCAGCACCAGGAATCCATTTGTCATGCAAGATACGCAGTATTTT; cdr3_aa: CASSTRNPFVMQDTQYF
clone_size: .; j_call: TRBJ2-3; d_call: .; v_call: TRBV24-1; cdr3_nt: TGTGCCACCAGTGATTGGGCGAGACGGGGGGCACAATCAGATACGCAGTATTTT; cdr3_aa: CATSDWARRGAQSDTQYF
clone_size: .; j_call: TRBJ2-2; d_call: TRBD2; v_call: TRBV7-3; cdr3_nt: TGTGCCAGCAGCCCCTTTGGTAGCGGGGGGATAAACACCGGGGAGCTGTTTTTT; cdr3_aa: CASSPFGSGGINTGELFF
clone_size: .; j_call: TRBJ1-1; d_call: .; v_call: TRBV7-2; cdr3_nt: TGTGCCAGCAGCTTTGGATCGTGGGGGCCGAACACTGAAGCTTTCTTT; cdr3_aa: CASSFGSWGPNTEAFF
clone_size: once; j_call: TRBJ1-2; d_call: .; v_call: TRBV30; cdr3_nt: TGTGCCTGGGGCAGTCGCTCAGGGAATGGCTACACCTTC; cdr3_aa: CAWGSRSGNGYTF
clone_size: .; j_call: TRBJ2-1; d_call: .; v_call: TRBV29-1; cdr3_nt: TGCAGCGTTGGGCGGGGATCCTCCTACAATGAGCAGTTCTTC; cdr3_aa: CSVGRGSSYNEQFF
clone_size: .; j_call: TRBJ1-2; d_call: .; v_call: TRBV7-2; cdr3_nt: TGTGCCAGCAGCCCCGACAGAACCTATGGCTACACCTTC; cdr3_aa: CASSPDRTYGYTF
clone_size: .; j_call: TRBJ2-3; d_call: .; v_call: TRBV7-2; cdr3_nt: TGTGCCAGCAGCTCAAGGGACAGCACAGATACGCAGTATTTT; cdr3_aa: CASSSRDSTDTQYF
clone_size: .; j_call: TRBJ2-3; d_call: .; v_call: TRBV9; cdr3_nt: TGTGCCAGCAGCGTCGGACGGGGCACAGATACGCAGTATTTT; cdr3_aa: CASSVGRGTDTQYF
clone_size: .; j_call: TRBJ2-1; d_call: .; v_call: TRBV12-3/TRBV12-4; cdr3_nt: TGTGCCAGCAGTTGGGGGACGGGGTACAATGAGCAGCTCTTC; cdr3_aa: CASSWGTGYNEQLF
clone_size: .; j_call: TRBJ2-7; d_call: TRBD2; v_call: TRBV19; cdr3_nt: TGTGCCAGTAGTCGACTAGCGGACTCCGAGCAGTACTTC; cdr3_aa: CASSRLADSEQYF
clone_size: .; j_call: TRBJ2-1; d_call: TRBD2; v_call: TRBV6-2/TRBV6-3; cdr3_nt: TGTGCCAGCAGTTACTTACGAATAACTAGCGGGGTCTCCTACAATGAGCAGTTCTTC; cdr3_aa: CASSYLRITSGVSYNEQFF
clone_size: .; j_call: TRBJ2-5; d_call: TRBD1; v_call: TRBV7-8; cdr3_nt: TGTGCCAGCAGCTTGGGGACAGGTCCCCAGTACTTC; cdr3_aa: CASSLGTGPQYF
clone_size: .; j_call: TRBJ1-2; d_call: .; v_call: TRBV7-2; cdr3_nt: TGTGCCAGCAGCCCCGGGGTTTCTAACTATGGCTACACCTTC; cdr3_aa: CASSPGVSNYGYTF
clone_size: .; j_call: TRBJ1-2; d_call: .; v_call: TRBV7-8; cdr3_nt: TGTGCCAGCAGCTTAGAAGGCAGGGACTTCTATGGCTACACCTTC; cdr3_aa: CASSLEGRDFYGYTF
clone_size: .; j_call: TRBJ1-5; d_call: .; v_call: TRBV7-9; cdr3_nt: TGTGCCAGCAGCTTGACGTCAACAAGTCAGCCCCAGCATTTT; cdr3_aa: CASSLTSTSQPQHF
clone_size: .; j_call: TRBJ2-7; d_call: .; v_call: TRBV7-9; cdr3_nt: TGTACCAGCAGTGAGAGCGGGCTAACCTACGAGCAGTACTTC; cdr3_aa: CTSSESGLTYEQYF
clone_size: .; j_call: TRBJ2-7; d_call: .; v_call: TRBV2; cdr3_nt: TGTGCCAGCGCGACCTCTGGCGGTCTAGACGTGCAGTACTTC; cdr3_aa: CASATSGGLDVQYF
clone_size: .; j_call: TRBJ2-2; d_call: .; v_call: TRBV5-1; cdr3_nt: TGCGCCAGCAGCTTGGTGGGTTCCGGGGAGCTGTTTTTT; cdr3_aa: CASSLVGSGELFF
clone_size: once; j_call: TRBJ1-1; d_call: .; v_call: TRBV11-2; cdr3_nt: TGTGCCAGCAGCTTAGACCCGGGGTGGACTGAAGCTTTCTTT; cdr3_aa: CASSLDPGWTEAFF
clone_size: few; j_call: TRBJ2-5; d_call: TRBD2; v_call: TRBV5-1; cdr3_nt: TGCGCCAGCAGGGGAACGGGACTAGCGGGGGCTTACCAAGAGACCCAGTACTTC; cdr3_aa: CASRGTGLAGAYQETQYF
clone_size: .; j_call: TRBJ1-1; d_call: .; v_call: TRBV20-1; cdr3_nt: TGCAGTGCTAGTCTCATTGTAGAAGAAGCTTTCTTT; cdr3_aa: CSASLIVEEAFF
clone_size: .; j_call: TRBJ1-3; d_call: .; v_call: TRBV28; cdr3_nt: TGTGCCAGCCTGGAAGGGACTGGAAACACCATATATTTT; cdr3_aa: CASLEGTGNTIYF
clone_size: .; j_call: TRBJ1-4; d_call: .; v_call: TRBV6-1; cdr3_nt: TGTGCCAGCAGTGAACGTCGACTACAGGGAAGGAGCACTAATGAAAAACTGTTTTTT; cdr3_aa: CASSERRLQGRSTNEKLFF
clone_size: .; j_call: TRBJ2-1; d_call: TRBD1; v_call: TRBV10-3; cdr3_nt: TGTGCCATCAGTAACCAAACAGGGGTAGGCGAGCAGTTCTTC; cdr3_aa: CAISNQTGVGEQFF
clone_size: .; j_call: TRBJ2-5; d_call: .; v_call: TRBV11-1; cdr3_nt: TGTGCCAGCAGCCCCGACGGGTACCAAGAGACCCAGTACTTC; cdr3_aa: CASSPDGYQETQYF
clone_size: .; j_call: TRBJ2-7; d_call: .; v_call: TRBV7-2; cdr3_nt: TGTGCCAGCAGCTTAGATTTAGGGGAGCAGTACTTC; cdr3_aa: CASSLDLGEQYF
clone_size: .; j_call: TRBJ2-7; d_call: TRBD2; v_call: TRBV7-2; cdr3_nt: TGTGCCAGCAGCTCCATAGCGGGTATATACGAGCAGTACTTC; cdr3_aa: CASSSIAGIYEQYF
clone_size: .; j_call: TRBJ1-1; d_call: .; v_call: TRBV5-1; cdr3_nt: TGCGCCAGCAGCCAGGGTAGCGGGGGTGAAACTTTCTTT; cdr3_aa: CASSQGSGGETFF
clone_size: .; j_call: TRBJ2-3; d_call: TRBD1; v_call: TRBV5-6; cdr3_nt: TGTGCCAGCAGCTTCGACAGGGGGCTTGGAGATACGCAGTATTTT; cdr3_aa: CASSFDRGLGDTQYF
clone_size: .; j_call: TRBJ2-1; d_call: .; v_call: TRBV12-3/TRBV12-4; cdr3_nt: TGTGCCAGCAGGACAGGCTACAATGAGCAGTTCTTC; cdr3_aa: CASRTGYNEQFF
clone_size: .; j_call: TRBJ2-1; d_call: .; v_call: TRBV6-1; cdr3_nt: TGTGCCAGCAAAGTCCGGCTCGAGAGCTCCTACAATGAGCAGTTCTTC; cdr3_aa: CASKVRLESSYNEQFF
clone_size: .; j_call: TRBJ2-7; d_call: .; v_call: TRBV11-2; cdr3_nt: TGTGCCAGCAGCTTCCCCGGGACATCGGGGGGCGAGCAGTACTTC; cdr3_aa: CASSFPGTSGGEQYF
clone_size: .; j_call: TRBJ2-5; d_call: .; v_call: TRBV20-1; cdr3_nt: TGCAGTGCTAGTATCCCGGGCGGGGCCTTACTCCAAGAGACCCAGTACTTC; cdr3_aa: CSASIPGGALLQETQYF
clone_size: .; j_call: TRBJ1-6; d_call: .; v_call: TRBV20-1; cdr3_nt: TGCAGTGCTAGAGATAGCAACAGCGCTTCGCCCCTCCACTTT; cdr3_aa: CSARDSNSASPLHF
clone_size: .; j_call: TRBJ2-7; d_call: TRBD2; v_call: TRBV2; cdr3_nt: TGTGCCGGCAGGGCGGGAGAAAGGTACGAGCAGTACTTC; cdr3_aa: CAGRAGERYEQYF
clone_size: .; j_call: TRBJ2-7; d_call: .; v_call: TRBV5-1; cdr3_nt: TGCGCCAGCAGCTTGGAATTCCCGGGGTCCGAGCAGTACTTC; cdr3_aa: CASSLEFPGSEQYF
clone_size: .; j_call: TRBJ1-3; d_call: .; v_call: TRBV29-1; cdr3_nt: TGCAGCGTTGATCGGGTTAATGGAAACACCATATATTTT; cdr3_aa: CSVDRVNGNTIYF
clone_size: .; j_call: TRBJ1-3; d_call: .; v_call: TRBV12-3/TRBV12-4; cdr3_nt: TGTGCCAGCAGTTTATCCCGAGAGGGAAACACCATATATTTT; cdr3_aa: CASSLSREGNTIYF
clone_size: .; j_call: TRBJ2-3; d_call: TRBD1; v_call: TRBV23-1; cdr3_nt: TGCGCCAGCGAAGCCGCCGGCACAGGGGGTCCAAATACGCAGTATTTT; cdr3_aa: CASEAAGTGGPNTQYF
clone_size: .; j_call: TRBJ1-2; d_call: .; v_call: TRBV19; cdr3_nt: TGTGCCAGTCCGGGCTCGCATCTTAACTGCACCTTC; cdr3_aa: CASPGSHLNCTF
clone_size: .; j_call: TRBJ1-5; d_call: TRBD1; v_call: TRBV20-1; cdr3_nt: TGCAGTGCTCTCCGGGACAGGGGGGTATTTGGCAATCAGCCCCAGCATTTT; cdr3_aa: CSALRDRGVFGNQPQHF
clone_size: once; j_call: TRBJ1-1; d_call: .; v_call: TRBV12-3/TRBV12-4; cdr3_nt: TGTGCCAGCAGTTCAGTCCAGGATTACACTGAAGCTTTCTTT; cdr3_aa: CASSSVQDYTEAFF
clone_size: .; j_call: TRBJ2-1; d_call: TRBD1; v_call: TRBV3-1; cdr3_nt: TGTGCCAGCAGCCAAGCCGGGACAGGGGTTTCTCTCTCCTACAATGAGCAGTTCTTC; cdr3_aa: CASSQAGTGVSLSYNEQFF
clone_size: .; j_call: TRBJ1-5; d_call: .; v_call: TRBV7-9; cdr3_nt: TGTGCCAGCAGCCCGGAAGGTCAGCCCCAGCATTTT; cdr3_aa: CASSPEGQPQHF
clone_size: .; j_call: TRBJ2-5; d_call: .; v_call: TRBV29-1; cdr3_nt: TGCAGCGTTGAAGGTGGGGGCAGGGCCGGGGTAGAGACCCAGTACTTC; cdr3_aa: CSVEGGGRAGVETQYF
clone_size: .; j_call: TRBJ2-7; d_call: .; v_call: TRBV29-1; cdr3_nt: TGCAGCGTTGAAGATGTTAATAGCGGCCGCTACGAGCAGTACTTC; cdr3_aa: CSVEDVNSGRYEQYF
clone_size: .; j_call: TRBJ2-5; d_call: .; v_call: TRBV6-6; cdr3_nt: TGTGCCAGCAGGGGCACGAGGGGAGAGACCCAGTACTTC; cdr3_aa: CASRGTRGETQYF
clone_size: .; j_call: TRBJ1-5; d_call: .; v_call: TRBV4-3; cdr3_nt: TGCGCCAGCAGCCAGTACCAGGGAAGCAATCAGCCCCAGCATTTT; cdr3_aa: CASSQYQGSNQPQHF
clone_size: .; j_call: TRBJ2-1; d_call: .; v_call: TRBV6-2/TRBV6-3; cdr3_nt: TGTGCCAGCAGTTACCCGGGGGGCTACAACAATGAGCAGTTCTTC; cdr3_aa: CASSYPGGYNNEQFF
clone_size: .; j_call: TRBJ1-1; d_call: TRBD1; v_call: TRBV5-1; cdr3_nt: TGCGCCAGCAGCTTACAACTCGACAGGGGGGCTGAAGCTTTCTTT; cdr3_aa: CASSLQLDRGAEAFF
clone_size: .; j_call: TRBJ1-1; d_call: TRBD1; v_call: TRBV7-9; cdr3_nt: TGTGCCAGCAGCGGAGAGACAGGGAGGGCTGAAGCTTTCTTT; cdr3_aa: CASSGETGRAEAFF
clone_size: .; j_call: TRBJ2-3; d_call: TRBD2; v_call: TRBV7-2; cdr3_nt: TGTGCCAGCAGCTTAGCTAGCGGGAGTGGAAGGGATACGCAGTATTTT; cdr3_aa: CASSLASGSGRDTQYF
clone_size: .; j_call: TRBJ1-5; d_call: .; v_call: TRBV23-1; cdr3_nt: TGCGCCAGCAGTCAGTTCACGGATGATCAGCCCCAGCATTTT; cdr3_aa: CASSQFTDDQPQHF